This TCR beta chain came from a study of T-cell memory formation after mild COVID-19. Study as a whole: TCR clusters mostly belonged to single donors.

This clonotype was observed a few times. The antigen remains unidentified. The V and J ends lost 7 bases and 8 bases respectively, with 16 bases between them. The CDR3 runs to 13 residues. Germline CDR1 is MNHEY and CDR2 is SMNVEV (reference sequence). TCRdb reanalysed the 5' RACE reads using MiXCR and keeps one entry per CDR3 protein. The sample has around 260,000 distinct CDR3 sequences; about a sixth are singletons. Study results and caveats: Some clones that responded were present in memory (sampled pre-infection), which suggests cross-reactive memory joined. Balance between CD4 and CD8 was seen in clones contracting day 15 to 85, and a CD4+ lean was seen in later expanders.

The chain recombines TRBV27 with TRBJ2-3; D unclear. This sequence originates from a man younger than 35 who had mild COVID-19 (a few samples of this study predate the infection). Cell type and time point are not known. Sequenced: PBMCs or a T cell subset sorted from them (not recorded which). CDR3 residues: CASISELGSTQYF. The CDR3 DNA sequence: TGTGCCAGCATTTCAGAGCTCGGTAGTACGCAGTATTTT.